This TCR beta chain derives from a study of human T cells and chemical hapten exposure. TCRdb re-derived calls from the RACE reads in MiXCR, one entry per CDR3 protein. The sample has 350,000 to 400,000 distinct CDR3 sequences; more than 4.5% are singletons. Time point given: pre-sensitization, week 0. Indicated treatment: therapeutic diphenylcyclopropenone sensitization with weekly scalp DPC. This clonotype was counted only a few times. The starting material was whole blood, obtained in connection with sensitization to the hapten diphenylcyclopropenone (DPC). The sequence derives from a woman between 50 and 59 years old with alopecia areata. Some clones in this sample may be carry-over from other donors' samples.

The CDR3 sequence is CASSEGQGASQPQHF. CDR3 sequence (DNA): TGTGCCAGCAGCGAGGGACAGGGGGCGAGTCAGCCCCAGCATTTT. The V call is TRBV7-9, the J call TRBJ1-5; 12 bases agree with TRBD1. The germline CDR1 and CDR2 sequences are SEHNR and FQNEAQ (reference sequence). The CDR3 runs to 15 residues. Trimming took 5 bases from V and 6 from J; bases not matched to a gene: 5.